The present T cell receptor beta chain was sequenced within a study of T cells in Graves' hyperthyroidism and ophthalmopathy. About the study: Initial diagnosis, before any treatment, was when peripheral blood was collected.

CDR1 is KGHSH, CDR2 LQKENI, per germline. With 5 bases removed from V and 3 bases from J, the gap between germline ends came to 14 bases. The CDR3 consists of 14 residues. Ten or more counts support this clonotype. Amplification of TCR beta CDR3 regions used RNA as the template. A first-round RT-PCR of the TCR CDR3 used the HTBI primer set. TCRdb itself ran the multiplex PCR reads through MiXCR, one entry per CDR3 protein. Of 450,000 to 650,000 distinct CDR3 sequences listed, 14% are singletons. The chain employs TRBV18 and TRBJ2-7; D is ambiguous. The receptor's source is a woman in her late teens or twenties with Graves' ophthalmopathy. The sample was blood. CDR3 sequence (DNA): TGTGCCAGCTCATCTCAGGACGGGTTCTACGAGCAGTACTTC. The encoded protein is CASSSQDGFYEQYF.